A single sample is the source of the 28 T cell receptor beta chains below, sequenced in a study of cytomegalovirus exposure and HLA in healthy donors. It was with 60 Vbeta and 13 Jbeta primers that the PCR ran. Data came from immunoSEQ multiplex PCR; TCRdb stores just in-frame clones and leaves some out. The table records about 110,000 clones, less than 70% of them present only once. Sample: PBMCs. All receptors derive from a woman in her thirties in good health and CMV-seronegative.

The chain is built from TRBV9 and TRBJ2-7; a weak D match, TRBD2 (6 bases). This CDR3 region has 14 residues. V was pared by 3 bases and J by 3 bases, with 13 bases between. Per the germline V gene, CDR1 is SGDLS and CDR2 is YYNGEE. The CDR3 here is CASSDAASDYEQYF. CDR3 nucleotide sequence: TGTGCCAGCAGCGACGCGGCTAGCGACTACGAGCAGTACTTC. The variable domain in full, completed from reference TRBV9 and TRBJ2-7, reads DSGVTQTPKHLITATGQRVTLRCSPRSGDLSVYWYQQSLDQGLQFLIQYYNGEERAKGNILERFSAQQFPDLHSELNLSSLELGDSALYFCASSDAASDYEQYFGPGTRLTVT.

This clone was seen only once. The CDR3, as DNA: TGTGCCAGCAGACCCCCGGGACTTGAAGCTTTCTTT. Amino acids: CASRPPGLEAFF. The chain recombines TRBV28 with TRBJ1-1; D perhaps matches TRBD1 (5 bases). This CDR3 is 12 amino acids long. Trimming cost V 6 bases and J 7 bases, with 12 bases left between them. Germline CDR1 and CDR2: MDHEN and SYDVKM.

The chain couples TRBV30 to TRBJ1-3; perhaps TRBD1 as D (6 bases). Germline V gene data show CDR1 as GTSNPN and CDR2 as SVGIG (reference sequence). The CDR3 is made up of 15 amino acids. V lost 3 bases and J lost 0, with 12 bases in between. CDR3 protein: CAWRDRGVSGNTIYF. For the CDR3, the DNA is TGTGCCTGGAGGGACAGAGGAGTCTCTGGAAACACCATATATTTT.

The chain is built from TRBV11-2 and TRBJ2-3, with 10 bases matching TRBD2. Per the germline V gene, CDR1 is SGHAT and CDR2 is FQNNGV. This CDR3 is 15 amino acids long. V lost 3 bases, J lost 1 base, and 1 base stayed unmatched. The CDR3 spells CASSLLAGGTDTQYF. DNA of the CDR3: TGTGCCAGCAGCTTGCTAGCGGGGGGCACAGATACGCAGTATTTT.

The rearrangement links TRBV7-2 to TRBJ2-1, with TRBD2 identical over 8 bases. Trimming cost V 7 bases and J 7 bases; bases outside gene matches: 12. The germline gives CDR1 SGHTA, CDR2 FQGNSA. This CDR3 has 15 amino acids. The CDR3 DNA is TGTGCCAGCAACGACGGGAGGGCCGTTGTAAATGAGCAGTTCTTC. It encodes CASNDGRAVVNEQFF. Filled out from reference TRBV7-2 and TRBJ2-1, the complete variable domain reads GAGVSQSPSNKVTEKGKDVELRCDPISGHTALYWYRQSLGQGLEFLIYFQGNSAPDKSGLPSDRFSAERTGGSVSTLTIQRTQQEDSAVYLCASNDGRAVVNEQFFGPGTRLTVL.

V gene TRBV2 combines with J gene TRBJ2-7; 9 positions agree with TRBD1. The CDR3 covers 15 residues. V lost 3 bases to trimming and J lost 2 bases; unmatched junction nucleotides: 5. Germline CDR1 and CDR2: SNHLY and FYNNEI. For the CDR3, the DNA is TGTGCCAGCAGTGAGTTTGGGACAGGGCCCTACGAGCAGTACTTC. This sequence encodes CASSEFGTGPYEQYF.

Only one count was recorded for this clone. The chain recombines TRBV18 with TRBJ1-1; perhaps TRBD1 as D (6 bases). This CDR3 has 13 residues. The V gene lost 6 bases and the J gene lost 4 bases, with 12 bases spanning the gap. Germline V gene sequence: CDR1 KGHSH, CDR2 LQKENI. Written as DNA, the CDR3 is TGTGCCAGCTCGTTATTAGGGGGCACTGAAGCTTTCTTT. Residues: CASSLLGGTEAFF.

This chain connects TRBV7-9 to TRBJ2-7, with TRBD2 matching over 7 bases. Germline V gives CDR1 SEHNR, CDR2 FQNEAQ (reference sequence). CDR3 length equals 17 residues. V lost 0 bases and J lost 3; bases outside the gene matches: 11. For the CDR3, the DNA is TGTGCCAGCAGCTTAGCTCTGCTGGGCGGGAGTGGCTACGAGCAGTACTTC. As protein: CASSLALLGGSGYEQYF.

V and J are TRBV9 and TRBJ2-3, with a weak D call TRBD1 (6 bases). The CDR3 extends over 15 amino acids. The V end was cut by 2 bases, the J end by 4 bases, with 14 bases between. Germline values: CDR1 SGDLS, CDR2 YYNGEE. For the CDR3, the DNA is TGTGCCAGCAGCGTTACAGGGCTCAAAGCAGATACGCAGTATTTT. This codes for CASSVTGLKADTQYF.

The chain couples TRBV6-1 to TRBJ1-1; a weak D match, TRBD1 (6 bases). In germline, CDR1 is MNHNS, CDR2 SASEGT. V shed 6 bases and J shed 0 bases, with 11 bases lying between them. The length of the CDR3 is 14 residues. The CDR3 bases are TGTGCCAGCAGCTCAGGACAGTTGAACACTGAAGCTTTCTTT. Translation: CASSSGQLNTEAFF.

This clone was counted once. The chain combines TRBV14 with TRBJ2-7, with D uncertain. There are 15 residues in the CDR3. V dropped 4 bases and J dropped 2 bases, with 15 bases sitting between them. The germline V gene has CDR1 SGHDN and CDR2 FVKESK. The CDR3 bases are TGTGCCAGCAGCCCCAGGTCAGGCTCCCCCTACGAGCAGTACTTC. Protein: CASSPRSGSPYEQYF. Variable domain in full (rest from reference TRBV14 and TRBJ2-7): EAGVTQFPSHSVIEKGQTVTLRCDPISGHDNLYWYRRVMGKEIKFLLHFVKESKQDESGMPNNRFLAERTGGTYSTLKVQPAELEDSGVYFCASSPRSGSPYEQYFGPGTRLTVT.

V and J are TRBV18 and TRBJ2-2; TRBD2 matches at 8 bases. Germline CDR1 is KGHSH and CDR2 is LQKENI. The CDR3 is 15 residues long. J was trimmed by 6 bases and V by 1 base; bases with no gene match: 4. As DNA, the CDR3 is TGTGCCAGCTCACCACAGCGGGAGAGGTCCGGGGAGCTGTTTTTT. Translated, it gives CASSPQRERSGELFF.

The V call is TRBV6-5, the J call TRBJ2-3, with 9 nucleotides matching TRBD1. The CDR3 consists of 12 residues. Germline V gene data show CDR1 as MNHEY and CDR2 as SVGAGI. J was trimmed by 4 bases and V by 8 bases; bases with no gene match: 1. The CDR3 nucleotides read TGTGCCAGCGGACAGGGGCCAGATACGCAGTATTTT. It translates to CASGQGPDTQYF.

The V call is TRBV6-6, the J call TRBJ1-2; D unresolved. This CDR3 comprises 13 residues. The V gene's germline CDR1 is MNHNY and CDR2 SVGAGI (reference sequence). V was cut by 7 bases and J by 2 bases, with 11 bases left in between. The CDR3 is CASKMEGNYGYTF. The CDR3 coding sequence is TGTGCCAGCAAGATGGAGGGCAACTATGGCTACACCTTC.

This clone was found a few times. This chain joins TRBV18 and TRBJ2-5, with 10 bases lining up with TRBD1. V lost 6 bases, J lost 5 bases, and 9 bases stayed unmatched. Germline loops: CDR1 KGHSH, CDR2 LQKENI. The CDR3 consists of 15 residues. CDR3 in amino acids: CASSPRTGGQETQYF. CDR3 sequence (DNA): TGTGCCAGCTCGCCAAGGACAGGGGGTCAGGAGACCCAGTACTTC.

This clone was found once. The chain uses TRBV9 and TRBJ2-5; D might be TRBD1 (6 bases). Germline CDR1 and CDR2: SGDLS and YYNGEE. This CDR3 comprises 14 residues. V lost 2 bases to trimming and J lost 5 bases, with 13 bases between them. CDR3 coding DNA: TGTGCCAGCAGCGTTACAGGGCGAGGGGAGACCCAGTACTTC. This translates into CASSVTGRGETQYF.

To note about this clone: Other DNA sequences within the sample encode an identical CDR3. The chain uses TRBV18 and TRBJ1-1; 9 bases match TRBD1. Looked up from germline, CDR1 is KGHSH and CDR2 is LQKENI. Losses at the gene ends were 6 bases for V and 1 base for J; bases not matched to a gene: 3. CDR3 length equals 14 residues. The CDR3, as DNA: TGTGCCAGCTCTCCGGGACAGGGGAACACTGAAGCTTTCTTT. It codes for CASSPGQGNTEAFF.

On this clone: One end of the junction varies from germline; a read error may be responsible. As DNA, the CDR3 is TGTGCTAGCAGCTTGGGCGAAGGTTCCGGGGAGCTGTTTTTT. It is translated as CASSLGEGSGELFF. The genes are TRBV7-7 and TRBJ2-2; unclear D gene. Germline loops: CDR1 SSHAT, CDR2 FNYEAQ (reference sequence). The CDR3 consists of 14 residues.

The gene calls are TRBV6-6 and TRBJ1-4; 9 nucleotides align to TRBD1. V gave up 5 bases and J gave up 6 bases; unmatched junction bases: 4. CDR3 size: 14 residues. Germline V lookup: CDR1 MNHNY, CDR2 SVGAGI (reference sequence). The CDR3 here is CASSNRGPHEKLFF. Here the CDR3 DNA reads TGTGCCAGCAGTAACAGGGGGCCGCATGAAAAACTGTTTTTT.

The gene calls are TRBV19 and TRBJ2-1; TRBD1 might be the D (5 bases). The CDR3 consists of 15 residues. The V gene's germline CDR1 is LNHDA and CDR2 SQIVND (reference sequence). Trimming stripped 5 bases from V and 4 bases from J, with 15 bases between. The CDR3, as DNA: TGTGCCAGTAGTTGGGGCCCCAGTCGGTACAATGAGCAGTTCTTC. It yields the protein CASSWGPSRYNEQFF. Using reference TRBV19 and TRBJ2-1 for the parts outside the CDR3, the full variable domain is DGGITQSPKYLFRKEGQNVTLSCEQNLNHDAMYWYRQDPGQGLRLIYYSQIVNDFQKGDIAEGYSVSREKKESFPLTVTSAQKNPTAFYLCASSWGPSRYNEQFFGPGTRLTVL.

This clone was seen ten or more times. The V call is TRBV6-1, the J call TRBJ2-7, with TRBD2 matching over 8 bases. Germline V gene data show CDR1 as MNHNS and CDR2 as SASEGT. The CDR3 spans 15 residues. The junction had 4 bases not matched to a gene; V was cut back by 2 bases and J by 1 base. The CDR3 is CASSESGGGSYEQYF. The CDR3 region has the DNA TGTGCCAGCAGTGAATCGGGCGGGGGGTCCTACGAGCAGTACTTC.

This clone occurred a few times. The chain links TRBV7-6 to TRBJ1-1; 7 bases agree with TRBD1. CDR1 is SGHVS, CDR2 FNYEAQ, per germline. V was clipped by 2 bases and J by 3 bases; unmatched bases: 0. The CDR3 is 13 amino acids. CDR3 bases: TGTGCCAGCAGCTTACAGGGGGACACTGAAGCTTTCTTT. It is translated as CASSLQGDTEAFF.

CDR3 bases: TGTGCCATCAGAGAAGGACCCCAGGGAACCTACGAGCAGTACTTC. It encodes CAIREGPQGTYEQYF. V usage is TRBV10-3 and J usage is TRBJ2-7; D perhaps matches TRBD1 (5 bases). The CDR3 has 15 residues. V lost 6 bases and J 2 bases, leaving 17 bases between the germline ends. Per germline, CDR1 ENHRY and CDR2 SYGVKD.

This chain joins TRBV11-2 and TRBJ1-1; 7 nucleotides line up with TRBD1. The germline V gene encodes CDR1 SGHAT and CDR2 FQNNGV. This CDR3 is built from 14 residues. V lost 3 bases to trimming and J lost 8 bases; unmatched junction nucleotides: 9. CDR3 region: CASSFWDSVTEAFF. DNA of the CDR3: TGTGCCAGCAGCTTTTGGGACAGTGTCACCGAAGCTTTCTTT.

V gene TRBV6-6 combines with J gene TRBJ1-2, with TRBD1 as a possible D gene (5 bases). The V gene lost 5 bases and the J gene lost 5 bases, with 18 bases spanning the gap. The CDR3 runs to 15 residues. Germline values: CDR1 MNHNY, CDR2 SVGAGI (reference sequence). The CDR3 DNA is TGTGCCAGCAGTACCAGTGGCAGGGCGACTTATGGCTACACCTTC. Amino acid sequence: CASSTSGRATYGYTF.

This sequence joins TRBV9 and TRBJ1-1; TRBD1 agrees at 7 bases. Per the germline V gene, CDR1 is SGDLS and CDR2 is YYNGEE. This CDR3 is built from 13 residues. V was pared by 0 bases and J by 9 bases, with 5 bases of the junction left unmatched. The chain's CDR3 is CASSVGTGQKAFF. The CDR3 DNA reads TGTGCCAGCAGCGTAGGGACAGGTCAGAAAGCTTTCTTT. The entire variable domain, with the rest obtained from reference TRBV9 and TRBJ1-1, is as follows: DSGVTQTPKHLITATGQRVTLRCSPRSGDLSVYWYQQSLDQGLQFLIQYYNGEERAKGNILERFSAQQFPDLHSELNLSSLELGDSALYFCASSVGTGQKAFFGQGTRLTVV.

The chain is built from TRBV7-2 and TRBJ1-1; D is uncertain. The length of the CDR3 is 16 residues. Trimming removed 0 bases at V and 4 bases at J, with 15 bases between. Germline V lookup: CDR1 SGHTA, CDR2 FQGNSA. The CDR3 protein is CASSLAARTVSTEAFF. The CDR3 DNA sequence: TGTGCCAGCAGCTTAGCGGCCAGGACTGTTAGCACTGAAGCTTTCTTT.

The genes are TRBV5-1 and TRBJ1-4; D remains ambiguous. Germline V gene sequence: CDR1 SGHRS, CDR2 YFSETQ. CDR3 length equals 17 residues. Trimming cost V 0 bases and J 4 bases, with 16 bases left between them. The chain's CDR3 is CASSLGPSALINEKLFF. The CDR3 bases are TGCGCCAGCAGCTTGGGCCCTTCAGCGCTAATTAATGAAAAACTGTTTTTT.